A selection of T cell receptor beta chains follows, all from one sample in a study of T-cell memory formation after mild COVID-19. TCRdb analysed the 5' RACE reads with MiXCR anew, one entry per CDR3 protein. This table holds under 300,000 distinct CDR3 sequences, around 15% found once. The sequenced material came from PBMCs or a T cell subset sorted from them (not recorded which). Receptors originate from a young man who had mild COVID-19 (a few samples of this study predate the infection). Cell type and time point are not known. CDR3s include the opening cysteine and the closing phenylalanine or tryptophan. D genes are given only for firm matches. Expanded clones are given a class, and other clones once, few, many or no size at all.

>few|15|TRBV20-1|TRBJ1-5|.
TGCAGTGCCCTGGGGGGGAGTTACAGCAATCAGCCCCAGCATTTT
CSALGGSYSNQPQHF
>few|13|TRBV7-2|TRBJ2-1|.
TGTGCCAGCAGCTTAGTTCTAGGCGATGAGCAGTTCTTC
CASSLVLGDEQFF
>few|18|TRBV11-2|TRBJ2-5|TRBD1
TGTGCCAGCAGCTTTTGGAGAGGCCGGGGACAGGAGGGGAGGACCCAGTACTTC
CASSFWRGRGQEGRTQYF
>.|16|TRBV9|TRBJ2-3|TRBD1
TGTGCCAGCAGCGTTGGACAGGGATATAGCACAGATACGCAGTATTTT
CASSVGQGYSTDTQYF
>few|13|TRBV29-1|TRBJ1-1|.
TGCAGCGCCTCGGGGGGATTGAACACTGAAGCTTTCTTT
CSASGGLNTEAFF
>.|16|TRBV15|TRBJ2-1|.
TGTGCCACCAGCCGGCCCCGTATGCTATCCTACAATGAGCAGTTCTTC
CATSRPRMLSYNEQFF
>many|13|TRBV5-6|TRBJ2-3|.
TGTGCCAGCGGCCAACTGAGCACAGATACGCAGTATTTT
CASGQLSTDTQYF
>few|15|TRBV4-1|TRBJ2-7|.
TGCGCCAGCAGCCAAGATTACCGGGGATGGGACGAGCAGTACTTC
CASSQDYRGWDEQYF
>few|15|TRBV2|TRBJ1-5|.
TGTGCCAGCAGTGAGTCCGGGGTGCGGATTCAGCCCCAGCATTTT
CASSESGVRIQPQHF
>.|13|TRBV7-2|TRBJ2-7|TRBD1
TGTGCCAGCAGCACCCCGACAGGGCGGGAGCAGTACTTC
CASSTPTGREQYF
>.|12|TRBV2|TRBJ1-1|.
TGTGCCGGGGACCGGGACGGCACTGAAGCTTTCTTT
CAGDRDGTEAFF
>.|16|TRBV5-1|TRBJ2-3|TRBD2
TGCGCCAGCAGCCGGACCCCTGGGCGGGGGACAGATACGCAGTATTTT
CASSRTPGRGTDTQYF
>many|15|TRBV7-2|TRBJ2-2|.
TGTGCCAGCAGCTTATCCGGGGTGGACACCGGGGAGCTGTTTTTT
CASSLSGVDTGELFF
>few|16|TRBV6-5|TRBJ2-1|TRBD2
TGTGCCAGCAGTTACGCCGTAGCGGGGGGTATAAATGAGCAGTTCTTC
CASSYAVAGGINEQFF
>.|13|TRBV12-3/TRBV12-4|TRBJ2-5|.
TGTGCCAGCAGTTTAAGACCGTGGGAGACCCAGTACTTC
CASSLRPWETQYF
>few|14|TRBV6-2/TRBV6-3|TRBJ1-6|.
TGTGCCGGCCACGGGACGGCTGATAATTCACCCCTCCACTTT
CAGHGTADNSPLHF
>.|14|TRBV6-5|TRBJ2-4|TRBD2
TGTGCCAGCAGTTATGGGACTAGCGAGAACATTCAGTACTTC
CASSYGTSENIQYF